This T cell receptor (beta chain) was sequenced during a study of control samples from healthy donors and cancer patients. Sequencing used immunoSEQ multiplex PCR; TCRdb keeps in-frame clones, though not all of them. The data contain roughly 79,000 clones, around four fifths of them singletons. The CDR3 totals 15 residues. The germline V gene encodes CDR1 SGHTA and CDR2 FQGTGA. V lost 5 bases to trimming and J lost 5 bases; unmatched junction nucleotides: 9. The TCR comes from a man in his fifties or sixties in good health. The chain employs TRBV7-3 and TRBJ2-1; 7 bases line up with TRBD1. Sequencing was done on a sample of blood. The CDR3 loop reads CASSPLGQDHNEQFF. CDR3 in DNA: TGTGCCAGCAGCCCCCTTGGACAGGACCACAATGAGCAGTTCTTC.